This T cell receptor (beta chain) derives from a study of cytomegalovirus exposure and HLA in healthy donors. Worth noting for this clone: The antigen is undetermined.

Primers for the PCR totalled 60 Vbeta and 13 Jbeta. TCRdb keeps only in-frame clones here, not all; method: immunoSEQ multiplex PCR. The data hold around 150,000 clones, with approximately 71% observed a single time. Study-level results: A later analysis reportedly found that, within productive TCRs, an Asian-associated ancestry cluster had fewer N-insertions than the mean observed across the roughly 630 donors. Follow-up analysis seemed to connect common viral pathogens with several of the most significant clusters identified. One variant, a missense change in DCLRE1C, was linked in a later analysis to TCR beta V- and J-gene trimming.

The CDR3 sequence is 16 residues long. Per germline, CDR1 SGHAT and CDR2 FQNNGV. V lost 6 bases to trimming and J lost 8 bases; unmatched junction nucleotides: 16. Input material: PBMCs. This TCR came from a male donor in good health and CMV-seronegative. The rearrangement links TRBV11-2 to TRBJ2-1; 7 bases are a match to TRBD2. The CDR3 DNA is TGTGCCAGCAGTTATCGTCCGGGACTAAGGGTCGATGAGCAGTTCTTC. It translates to CASSYRPGLRVDEQFF.